The 15 T cell receptor beta chains below come from one sample, sequenced in a study of OX40 agonist ivuxolimab in advanced cancers. Using immunoSEQ multiplex PCR, the repertoire was profiled, and TCRdb retains in-frame clones only, with some absent. The sample records roughly 69,000 clones, roughly 81% being singletons. This specimen was CD4+ or CD8+ T cells sorted from blood, taken in a trial of the OX40 agonist ivuxolimab. The receptors come from an adult with an advanced solid tumor such as melanoma, head and neck, liver or kidney cancer.

The gene calls are TRBV6-1 and TRBJ1-4, with no clear D. This CDR3 is built from 14 residues. Germline V gives CDR1 MNHNS, CDR2 SASEGT. Trimming left V 5 bases short and J 4 bases short, with 11 bases between. CDR3 loop: CASSRRTFNEKLFF. The CDR3 region has the DNA TGTGCCAGCAGTAGGCGGACCTTTAATGAAAAACTGTTTTTT.

The V gene is TRBV11-1, the J gene TRBJ2-7, with 9 bases fitting TRBD1. The CDR3 covers 15 residues. Germline-derived CDR1 and CDR2 are SGHAT and FQDESV (reference sequence). With V trimmed by 4 bases and J by 6 bases, 10 bases remained unmatched. Here the CDR3 DNA reads TGTGCCAGCAGCTCAACCGGGACAGGGCCCGCCGAGCAGTACTTC. Translating it yields CASSSTGTGPAEQYF.

The rearrangement uses TRBV5-1 and TRBJ2-7; TRBD1 matches 11 bases. V was pared by 4 bases and J by 0 bases, with 9 bases of the junction left unmatched. CDR3 length: 17 amino acids. The germline V gene encodes CDR1 SGHRS and CDR2 YFSETQ. This CDR3 is CASSTGTGGIRSYEQYF. CDR3 nucleotides: TGCGCCAGCAGCACTGGGACAGGGGGAATCCGCTCCTACGAGCAGTACTTC.

This clone was seen only a few times. This chain joins TRBV7-8 and TRBJ1-6; a possible D gene is TRBD1 (5 bases). V dropped 3 bases and J dropped 8 bases, with 14 bases sitting between them. Germline V CDR1 and CDR2: SGHVS, FQNEAQ. CDR3 length: 15 residues. This CDR3 is CASSLGTEYYSPLHF. As DNA, the CDR3 is TGTGCCAGCAGCTTGGGGACGGAATATTATTCACCCCTCCACTTT.

This clone was counted between two and nine times. V is TRBV19 and J is TRBJ2-5; perhaps TRBD1 as D (6 bases). Trimming removed 6 bases from V and 6 bases from J, with 14 bases in between. In germline, CDR1 is LNHDA, CDR2 SQIVND (reference sequence). The CDR3 totals 13 residues. CDR3 residues: CASSRGYKKTQYF. Written as DNA, the CDR3 is TGTGCCAGTAGCAGGGGTTACAAGAAGACCCAGTACTTC. The complete variable domain, with remaining parts taken from reference TRBV19 and TRBJ2-5, reads DGGITQSPKYLFRKEGQNVTLSCEQNLNHDAMYWYRQDPGQGLRLIYYSQIVNDFQKGDIAEGYSVSREKKESFPLTVTSAQKNPTAFYLCASSRGYKKTQYFGPGTRLLVL.

This clone was recorded once. The chain joins TRBV30 to TRBJ1-2, with D possibly TRBD1 on 5 matching bases. CDR3 length: 15 residues. Germline lookup yields CDR1 GTSNPN and CDR2 SVGIG (reference sequence). V lost 1 base, J lost 1 base, and 13 bases lay in between. CDR3 residues: CAWSESGRFNYGYTF. In nucleotides, the CDR3 is TGTGCCTGGAGTGAGTCAGGGAGATTTAACTATGGCTACACCTTC.

The chain is built from TRBV30 and TRBJ2-6; TRBD2 is a possible D gene (6 bases). The V end was cut by 5 bases, the J end by 0 bases, with 17 bases between. The CDR3 runs to 17 residues. Germline V gene lookup returns CDR1 GTSNPN and CDR2 SVGIG (reference sequence). CDR3 DNA: TGTGCCTGGGGCGACATTGGAGGGCCCTCTGGGGCCAACGTCCTGACTTTC. This translates into CAWGDIGGPSGANVLTF.

The chain uses TRBV6-6 and TRBJ2-7; D is ambiguous. Germline CDR1 is MNHNY and CDR2 is SVGAGI (reference sequence). V was pared by 6 bases and J by 0 bases, with 9 bases between. The CDR3 has 13 residues. In nucleotides, the CDR3 is TGTGCCAGCAGGGACCATACCTCCTACGAGCAGTACTTC. This sequence encodes CASRDHTSYEQYF.

The chain employs TRBV6-6 and TRBJ2-7, with TRBD1 identical over 7 bases. Germline V gene data show CDR1 as MNHNY and CDR2 as SVGAGI (reference sequence). Trimming removed 7 bases from V and 4 bases from J; junction bases left unmatched: 4. The CDR3 loop spans 12 amino acids. The CDR3 DNA follows: TGTGCCAGCACCGACAGGGCGTACGAGCAGTACTTC. Its protein product is CASTDRAYEQYF.

This clone has a handful of counts. J is TRBJ1-1 and V is TRBV2, with D maybe TRBD1 (6 bases). This CDR3 is 15 amino acids long. Trimming cost V 2 bases and J 5 bases, with 15 bases left between them. CDR1 is SNHLY, CDR2 FYNNEI, per germline. This CDR3 reads CASSERVGAATEAFF. DNA for the CDR3: TGTGCCAGCAGTGAAAGGGTGGGGGCGGCGACTGAAGCTTTCTTT.

The rearrangement joins TRBV12-5 to TRBJ2-7, with 8 bases identical to TRBD2. This CDR3 spans 19 amino acids. The V segment lost 0 bases and the J segment 2 bases; nucleotides outside the gene matches: 15. CDR1 and CDR2 (germline): LGHNT, FRNRAP. This CDR3 reads CASGLVWQTPGLGPYEQYF. The CDR3 region has the DNA TGTGCTAGTGGTTTGGTATGGCAGACCCCGGGACTAGGTCCCTACGAGCAGTACTTC.

This clone was seen a few times. This rearrangement joins TRBV4-1 to TRBJ1-5; possible D gene TRBD1, 5 bases. V was cut by 0 bases and J by 6 bases, with 15 bases left in between. The CDR3 length is 16 residues. The germline CDR1 and CDR2 sequences are MGHRA and YSYEKL. CDR3: CASSQEWPGVGQPQHF. CDR3 DNA: TGCGCCAGCAGCCAAGAATGGCCGGGGGTCGGTCAGCCCCAGCATTTT.

This clone showed up just a few times. The rearrangement links TRBV7-8 to TRBJ1-4; TRBD1 matches 8 bases. Losses at the gene ends were 1 base for V and 12 bases for J; bases not matched to a gene: 7. CDR3 length: 14 residues. Germline V CDR1 and CDR2: SGHVS, FQNEAQ. The CDR3 DNA is TGTGCCAGCAGCTTAGGGGCAGGGGGCACGGAACTGTTTTTT. Translation gives CASSLGAGGTELFF.

This clone qualifies as medium-sized. The rearrangement uses TRBV2 and TRBJ2-7, with D hard to call. The germline gives CDR1 SNHLY, CDR2 FYNNEI. The V end lost 8 bases, the J end lost 2 bases, and 19 bases lay between the germline ends. The CDR3 length is 15 residues. CDR3 in DNA: TGTGCCAGCCACCCCGCTCCGTTTGGGGCCTACGAGCAGTACTTC. Amino acids: CASHPAPFGAYEQYF.

The chain recombines TRBV5-4 with TRBJ2-5; D is perhaps TRBD1 (5 bases). V lost 1 base, J lost 5 bases, and 12 bases lay in between. This CDR3 spans 14 amino acids. From germline, CDR1 is SGHNT and CDR2 YYREEE (reference sequence). The CDR3 loop reads CASSLNRRKETQYF. CDR3 bases: TGTGCCAGCAGCTTGAACAGGCGTAAGGAGACCCAGTACTTC.